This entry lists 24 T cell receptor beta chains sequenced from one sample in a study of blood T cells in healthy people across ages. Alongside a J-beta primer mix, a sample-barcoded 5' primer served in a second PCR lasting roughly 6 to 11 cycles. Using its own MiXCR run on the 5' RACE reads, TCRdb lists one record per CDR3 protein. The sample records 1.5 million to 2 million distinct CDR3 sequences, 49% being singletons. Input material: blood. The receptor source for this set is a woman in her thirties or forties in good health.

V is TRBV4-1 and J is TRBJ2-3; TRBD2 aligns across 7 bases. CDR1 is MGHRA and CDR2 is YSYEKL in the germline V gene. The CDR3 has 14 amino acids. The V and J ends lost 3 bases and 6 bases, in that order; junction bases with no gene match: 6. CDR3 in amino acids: CASSQGLNSDTQYF. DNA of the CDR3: TGCGCCAGCAGCCAGGGACTAAACTCCGATACGCAGTATTTT.

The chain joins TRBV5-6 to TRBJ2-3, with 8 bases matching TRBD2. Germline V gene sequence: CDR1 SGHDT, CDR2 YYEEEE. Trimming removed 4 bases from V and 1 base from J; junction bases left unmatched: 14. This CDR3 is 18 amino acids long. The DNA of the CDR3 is TGTGCCAGCAGCCCGGCCGGCTTAGCGGGGTTACGCACAGATACGCAGTATTTT. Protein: CASSPAGLAGLRTDTQYF.

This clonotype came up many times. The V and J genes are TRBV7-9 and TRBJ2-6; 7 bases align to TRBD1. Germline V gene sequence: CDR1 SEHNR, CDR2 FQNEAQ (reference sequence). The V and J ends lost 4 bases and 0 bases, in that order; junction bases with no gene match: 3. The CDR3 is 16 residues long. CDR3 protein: CASSSTGSSGANVLTF. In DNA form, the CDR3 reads TGTGCCAGCAGCTCGACAGGGAGCTCTGGGGCCAACGTCCTGACTTTC.

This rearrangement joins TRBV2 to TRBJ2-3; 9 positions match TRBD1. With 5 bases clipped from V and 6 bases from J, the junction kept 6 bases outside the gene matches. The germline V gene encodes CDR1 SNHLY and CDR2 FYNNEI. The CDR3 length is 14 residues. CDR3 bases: TGTGCCAGCAGTTTCGGGACAGGGTGGGATACGCAGTATTTT. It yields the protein CASSFGTGWDTQYF.

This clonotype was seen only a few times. The CDR3: CASSYSIGFNEQFF. The CDR3 DNA sequence: TGTGCCAGCAGTTACTCGATTGGGTTCAATGAGCAGTTCTTC. The chain joins TRBV6-5 to TRBJ2-1, with unresolved D. The CDR3 contains 14 residues. In germline, CDR1 is MNHEY, CDR2 SVGAGI. V shed 0 bases and J shed 6 bases, with 9 bases lying between them.

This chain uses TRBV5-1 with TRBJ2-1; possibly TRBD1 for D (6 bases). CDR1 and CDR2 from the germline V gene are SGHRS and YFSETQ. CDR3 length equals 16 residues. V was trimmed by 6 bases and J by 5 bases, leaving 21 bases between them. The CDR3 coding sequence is TGCGCCAGCAACTTCCCCGGGGCAGGGGACCACAATGAGCAGTTCTTC. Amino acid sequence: CASNFPGAGDHNEQFF.

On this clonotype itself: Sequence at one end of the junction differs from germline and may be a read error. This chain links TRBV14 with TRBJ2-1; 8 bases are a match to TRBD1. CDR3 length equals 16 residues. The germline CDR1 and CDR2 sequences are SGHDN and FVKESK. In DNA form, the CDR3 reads TGTGCCAGCAGCCAACGGGGACAGGCGACCTACAATGGGCAGTTCTTC. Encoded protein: CASSQRGQATYNGQFF.

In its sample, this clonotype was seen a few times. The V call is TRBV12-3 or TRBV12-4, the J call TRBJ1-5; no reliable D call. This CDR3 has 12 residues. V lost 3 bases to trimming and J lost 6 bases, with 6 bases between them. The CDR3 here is CASSFDPQPQHF. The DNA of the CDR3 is TGTGCCAGCAGTTTTGATCCTCAGCCCCAGCATTTT.

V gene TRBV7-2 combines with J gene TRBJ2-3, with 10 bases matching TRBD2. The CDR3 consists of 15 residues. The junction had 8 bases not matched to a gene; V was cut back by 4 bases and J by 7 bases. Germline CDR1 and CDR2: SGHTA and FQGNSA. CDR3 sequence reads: CASSSQRGGLNTQYF. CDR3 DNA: TGTGCCAGCAGCTCCCAGCGGGGGGGCTTAAATACGCAGTATTTT.

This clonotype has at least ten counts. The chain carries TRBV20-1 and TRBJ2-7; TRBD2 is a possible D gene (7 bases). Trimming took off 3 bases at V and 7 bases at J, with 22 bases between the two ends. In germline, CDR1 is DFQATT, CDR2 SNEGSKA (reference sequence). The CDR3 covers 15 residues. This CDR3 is CSASETGLDSREQYF. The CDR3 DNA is TGCAGTGCTAGTGAGACAGGACTAGACTCAAGGGAGCAGTACTTC.

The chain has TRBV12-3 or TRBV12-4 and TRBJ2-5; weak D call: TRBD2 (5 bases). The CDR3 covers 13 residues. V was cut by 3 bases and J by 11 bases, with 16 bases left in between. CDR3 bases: TGTGCCAGCAGTTTTAGGACTCTAGATGAGCAGTACTTC. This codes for CASSFRTLDEQYF.

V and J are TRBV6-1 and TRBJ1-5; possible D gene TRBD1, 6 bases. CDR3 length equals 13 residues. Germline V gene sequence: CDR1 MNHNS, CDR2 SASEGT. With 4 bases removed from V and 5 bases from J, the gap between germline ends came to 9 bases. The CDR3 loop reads CASSVNRDQPQHF. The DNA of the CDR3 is TGTGCCAGCAGTGTTAACAGGGATCAGCCCCAGCATTTT.

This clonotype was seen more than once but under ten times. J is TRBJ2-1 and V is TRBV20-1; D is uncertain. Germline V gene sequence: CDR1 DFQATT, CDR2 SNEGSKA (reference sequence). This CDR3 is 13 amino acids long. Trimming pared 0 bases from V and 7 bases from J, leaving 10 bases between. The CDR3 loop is CSARDTSRNEQFF. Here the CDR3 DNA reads TGCAGTGCTAGAGATACCTCCAGGAATGAGCAGTTCTTC.

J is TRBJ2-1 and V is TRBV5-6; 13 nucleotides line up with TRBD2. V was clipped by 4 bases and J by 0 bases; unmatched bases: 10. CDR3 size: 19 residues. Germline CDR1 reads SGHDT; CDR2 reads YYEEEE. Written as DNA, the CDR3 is TGTGCCAGCAGCCATGGTTTACTAGCGGGGGGGAGCTCCTACAATGAGCAGTTCTTC. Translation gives CASSHGLLAGGSSYNEQFF.

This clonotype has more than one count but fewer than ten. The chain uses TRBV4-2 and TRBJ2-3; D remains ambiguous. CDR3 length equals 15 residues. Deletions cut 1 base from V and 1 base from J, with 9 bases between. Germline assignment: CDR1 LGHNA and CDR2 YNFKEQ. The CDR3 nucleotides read TGTGCCAGCAGCCAAGCTCCGGGCCGCACAGATACGCAGTATTTT. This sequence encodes CASSQAPGRTDTQYF.

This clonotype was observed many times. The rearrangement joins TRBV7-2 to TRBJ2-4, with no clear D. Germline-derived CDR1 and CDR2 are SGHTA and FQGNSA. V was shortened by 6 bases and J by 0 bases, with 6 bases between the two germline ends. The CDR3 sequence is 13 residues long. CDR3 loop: CASSTGAKNIQYF. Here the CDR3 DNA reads TGTGCCAGCAGTACCGGAGCCAAAAACATTCAGTACTTC.

Here the CDR3 DNA reads TGTGCCAGCAGATTCGGACAGGGTAGGCGGAACACTGAAGCTTTCTTT. As protein: CASRFGQGRRNTEAFF. V and J are TRBV7-2 and TRBJ1-1; 8 nucleotides agree with TRBD1. CDR3 length: 16 residues. The junction had 10 bases not matched to a gene; V was cut back by 6 bases and J by 1 base. Germline assignment: CDR1 SGHTA and CDR2 FQGNSA.

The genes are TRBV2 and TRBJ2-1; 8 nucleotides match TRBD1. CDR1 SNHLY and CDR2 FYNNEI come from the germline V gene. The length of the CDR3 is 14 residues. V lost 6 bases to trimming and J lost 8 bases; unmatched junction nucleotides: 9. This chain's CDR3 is CASRRRGQGYEQFF. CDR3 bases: TGTGCCAGCAGACGACGAGGACAGGGCTATGAGCAGTTCTTC.

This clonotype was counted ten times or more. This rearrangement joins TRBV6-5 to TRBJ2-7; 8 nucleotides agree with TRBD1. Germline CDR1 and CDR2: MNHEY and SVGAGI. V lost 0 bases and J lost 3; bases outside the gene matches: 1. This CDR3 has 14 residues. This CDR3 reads CASSYSDRGYEQYF. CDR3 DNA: TGTGCCAGCAGTTACTCTGACAGGGGCTACGAGCAGTACTTC.

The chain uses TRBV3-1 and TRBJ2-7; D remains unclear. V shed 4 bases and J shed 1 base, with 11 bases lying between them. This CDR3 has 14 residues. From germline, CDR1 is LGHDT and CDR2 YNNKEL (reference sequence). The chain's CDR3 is CASSPPTPSYEQYF. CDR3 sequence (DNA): TGTGCCAGCAGCCCGCCGACACCGTCCTACGAGCAGTACTTC.

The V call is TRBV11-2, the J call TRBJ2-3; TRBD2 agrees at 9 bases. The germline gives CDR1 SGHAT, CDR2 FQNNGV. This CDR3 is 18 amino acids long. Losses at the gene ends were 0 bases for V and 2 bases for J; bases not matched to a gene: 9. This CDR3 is CASSLELASGGTTDTQYF. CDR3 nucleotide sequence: TGTGCCAGCAGCTTAGAGTTGGCGAGCGGGGGGACCACAGATACGCAGTATTTT.

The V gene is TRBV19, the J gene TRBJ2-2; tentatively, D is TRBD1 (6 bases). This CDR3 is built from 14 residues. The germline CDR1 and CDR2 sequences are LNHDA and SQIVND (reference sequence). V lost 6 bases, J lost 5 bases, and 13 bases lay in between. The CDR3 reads CASRQGWGTGELFF. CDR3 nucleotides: TGTGCCAGTAGACAGGGATGGGGTACCGGGGAGCTGTTTTTT.

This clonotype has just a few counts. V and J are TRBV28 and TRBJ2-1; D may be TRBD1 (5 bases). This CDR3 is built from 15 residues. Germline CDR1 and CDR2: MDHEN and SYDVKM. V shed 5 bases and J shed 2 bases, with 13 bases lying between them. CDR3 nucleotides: TGTGCCAGCAGTGCCCCAGGGTTCCCCTACAATGAGCAGTTCTTC. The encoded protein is CASSAPGFPYNEQFF.

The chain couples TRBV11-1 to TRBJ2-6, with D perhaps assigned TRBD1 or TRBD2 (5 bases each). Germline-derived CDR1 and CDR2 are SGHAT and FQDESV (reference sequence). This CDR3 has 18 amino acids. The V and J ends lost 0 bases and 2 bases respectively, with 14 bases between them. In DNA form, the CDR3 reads TGTGCCAGCAGCTTAGCTGGGGGAAGAGGCGCTGGGGCCAACGTCCTGACTTTC. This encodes CASSLAGGRGAGANVLTF. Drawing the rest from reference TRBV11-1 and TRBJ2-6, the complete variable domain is EAEVAQSPRYKITEKSQAVAFWCDPISGHATLYWYRQILGQGPELLVQFQDESVVDDSQLPKDRFSAERLKGVDSTLKIQPAELGDSAMYLCASSLAGGRGAGANVLTFGAGSRLTVL.